These T cell receptor beta chains were read from a single sample in a study of OX40 agonist ivuxolimab in advanced cancers. Assay: immunoSEQ multiplex PCR; the TCRdb copy retains only in-frame clones and omits some. Of about 62,000 clones in the sample, around 81% were seen once. This sample comprised CD4+ or CD8+ T cells sorted from blood, obtained in a trial of the OX40 agonist ivuxolimab. Receptors were obtained from an adult with an advanced solid tumor such as melanoma, head and neck, liver or kidney cancer. CDR3s include the opening cysteine and the closing phenylalanine or tryptophan. The D gene is left open where the match is weak. Only some rows state a clone size, as once, few, many or a class for expanded clones.

d_call j_call v_call clone_size cdr3_aa cdr3_nt
- TRBJ1-2 TRBV5-1 - CASSPAGGNGYTF TGCGCCAGCAGCCCCGCGGGAGGAAATGGCTACACCTTC
- TRBJ2-5 TRBV19 - CASSHGVRGAETQYF TGTGCCAGTAGTCATGGGGTCAGGGGCGCGGAGACCCAGTACTTC
TRBD1 TRBJ1-5 TRBV6-1 - CASKHGTGVQEPQHF TGTGCCAGCAAGCATGGGACAGGGGTACAGGAGCCCCAGCATTTT
- TRBJ1-2 TRBV30 - CAWSRAQGGYTF TGTGCCTGGAGCCGGGCCCAAGGAGGCTACACCTTC
TRBD1 TRBJ1-2 TRBV18 - CASSPAGQITGYTF TGTGCCAGCTCACCAGCGGGACAGATAACGGGCTACACCTTC
- TRBJ1-5 TRBV23-1 - CASSQSAGDGNQPQHF TGCGCCAGCAGTCAGTCCGCGGGGGATGGCAATCAGCCCCAGCATTTT
TRBD1 TRBJ1-6 TRBV25-1 few CASSELDREGSPLHF TGTGCCAGCAGTGAATTAGACAGGGAAGGATCACCCCTCCACTTT
- TRBJ2-5 TRBV2 - CASSRLVGETQYF TGTGCCAGCAGTCGACTAGTGGGGGAGACCCAGTACTTC
TRBD1 TRBJ2-1 TRBV11-2 - CASSLDRLGQGPYNEQFF TGTGCCAGCAGCTTAGATAGGTTGGGACAGGGCCCTTACAATGAGCAGTTCTTC
- TRBJ1-2 TRBV30 - CAWTLQGLNYGYTF TGTGCCTGGACCCTACAGGGTCTGAACTATGGCTACACCTTC
- TRBJ1-2 TRBV13 - CASSVGQIYGYTF TGTGCCAGCAGCGTGGGACAAATCTATGGCTACACCTTC
- TRBJ1-1 TRBV7-3 - CASSSDSWNTEAFF TGTGCCAGCAGCTCGGACAGCTGGAACACTGAAGCTTTCTTT
- TRBJ2-3 TRBV6-5 - CASSYSGQGDTQYF TGTGCCAGCAGTTACTCGGGGCAGGGAGATACGCAGTATTTT
- TRBJ1-6 TRBV6-1 - CASSEGFGGLEPLHF TGTGCCAGCAGTGAAGGGTTTGGGGGTTTAGAGCCCCTCCACTTT
- TRBJ2-3 TRBV18 - CASSSLADTQYF TGTGCCAGCTCGTCCTTAGCAGATACGCAGTATTTT
TRBD2 TRBJ2-5 TRBV5-1 - CASSFRTSGGLETQYF TGCGCCAGCAGCTTCCGGACTAGCGGGGGATTGGAGACCCAGTACTTC
- TRBJ2-2 TRBV5-8 once CASSLGMLETGELFF TGTGCCAGCAGCTTAGGAATGTTGGAAACCGGGGAGCTGTTTTTT